The clone carrying this T cell receptor beta chain turned up a few times. Its antigen is undetermined. These data originate in a study of blood T cells in healthy people across ages. Study-level points and caveats: The unsorted PBMCs prevented any conclusive comparison of naive versus antigen-experienced cells.

For every donor, a draw yielded around 10 milliliters of peripheral blood. Sample-barcoded 5' priming and a J-beta primer mix drove a second PCR of roughly 6 to 12 cycles. TCRdb reprocessed the 5' RACE reads with MiXCR, giving one entry per CDR3 protein. Of about 400,000 distinct CDR3 sequences in the sample, 52% were seen once. Germline V CDR1 and CDR2: DFQATT, SNEGSKA (reference sequence). This CDR3 contains 14 residues. V lost 4 bases to trimming and J lost 1 base, with 10 bases between them. Material: blood. This receptor was identified in a man aged 55 to 70 in good health. This chain connects TRBV20-1 to TRBJ2-2, with TRBD2 as a possible D gene (6 bases). CDR3 in amino acids: CSATGDVNTGELFF. The DNA for the CDR3 is TGCAGTGCTACGGGGGACGTGAACACCGGGGAGCTGTTTTTT.